This T cell receptor beta chain was sequenced in a study of cytomegalovirus exposure and HLA in healthy donors. Repertoires were generated with immunoSEQ multiplex PCR, while TCRdb's copy carries only in-frame clones and drops some. The data show fewer than 150,000 clones, with roughly 88% seen just once and approximately 1.8% held by the top ten. The CDR3 has 15 residues. Germline V gene lookup returns CDR1 SEHNR and CDR2 FQNEAQ (reference sequence). The V segment lost 5 bases and the J segment 1 base; nucleotides outside the gene matches: 5. V and J are TRBV7-9 and TRBJ1-3; 7 nucleotides match TRBD1. Sequencing input: PBMCs. The receptor's source is a man between 18 and 35 years old in good health and CMV-seronegative. In DNA form, the CDR3 reads TGTGCCAGCAGCACAACAGGGGTTTCTGGAAACACCATATATTTT. This encodes CASSTTGVSGNTIYF.